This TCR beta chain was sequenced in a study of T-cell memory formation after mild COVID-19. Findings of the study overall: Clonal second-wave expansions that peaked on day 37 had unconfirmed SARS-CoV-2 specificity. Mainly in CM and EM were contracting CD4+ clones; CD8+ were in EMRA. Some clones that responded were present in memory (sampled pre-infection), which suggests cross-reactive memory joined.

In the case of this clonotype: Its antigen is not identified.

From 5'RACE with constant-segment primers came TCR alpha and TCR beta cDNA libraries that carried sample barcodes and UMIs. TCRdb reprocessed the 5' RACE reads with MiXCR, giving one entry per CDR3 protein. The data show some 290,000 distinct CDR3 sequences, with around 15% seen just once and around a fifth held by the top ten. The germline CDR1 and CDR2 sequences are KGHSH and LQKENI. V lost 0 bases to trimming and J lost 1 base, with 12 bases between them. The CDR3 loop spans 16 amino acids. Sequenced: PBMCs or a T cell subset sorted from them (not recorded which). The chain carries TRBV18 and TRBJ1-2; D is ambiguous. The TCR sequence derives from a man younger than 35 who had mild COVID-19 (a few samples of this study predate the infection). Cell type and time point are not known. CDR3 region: CASSPPSLQSNYGYTF. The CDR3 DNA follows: TGTGCCAGCTCACCACCTTCTCTACAGAGTAACTATGGCTACACCTTC.